The 19 T cell receptor beta chains presented below share a single source sample, sequenced in a study of Tregs in tolerant kidney transplant recipients. Clones were sequenced by immunoSEQ multiplex PCR, and TCRdb holds only the in-frame ones, with some missing. This table lists more than 45,000 clones. This specimen was CD4+ T cells from blood, taken before the transplant. These receptors were obtained from a human donor who received a combined kidney and bone marrow transplant.

A note on this clone: The read is 3 residues too short to cover the CDR3 end, so that end is filled in from the germline J gene. J is TRBJ1-4 and V is TRBV2, with 7 bases aligning to TRBD1. CDR3 length equals 13 residues. The J segment lost 9 bases and the V segment lost 5 bases, leaving 6 bases of the junction unmatched. Per germline, CDR1 SNHLY and CDR2 FYNNEI. The CDR3 sequence is CASSPTGSQKLFF. The part of the CDR3 DNA that was read is TGTGCCAGCAGTCCGACAGGGTCTCAAAAA.

Concerning this clone: The read terminates 3 residues before the CDR3 end, so the remaining end is supplied by the germline J gene. The V and J genes are TRBV30 and TRBJ1-4, with D possibly being TRBD1 (6 bases). Trimming stripped 4 bases from V and 0 bases from J, with 12 bases between. Germline V gene data show CDR1 as GTSNPN and CDR2 as SVGIG (reference sequence). This CDR3 has 15 residues. CDR3 loop: CAWTDSASTNEKLFF. The CDR3 DNA, read in part, is TGTGCCTGGACGGACAGTGCCTCAACTAATGAAAAA.

Comments on this clone: Read sequence stops 3 residues before the CDR3 end, and the germline J gene provides the missing end. This sequence joins TRBV30 and TRBJ1-5; 8 bases fit TRBD1. The trim removed 5 bases at V and 7 bases at J, leaving 7 bases unmatched. The CDR3 contains 13 residues. Germline V gene sequence: CDR1 GTSNPN, CDR2 SVGIG (reference sequence). This chain's CDR3 is CAWDQGADQPQHF. The CDR3 DNA, read in part, is TGTGCCTGGGACCAGGGGGCCGACCAGCCC.

This CDR3 reads CASSLGTGNYGYTF. The sequenced part of the CDR3 DNA is TGTGCCAGCAGCCTTGGGACAGGGAACTATGGC. The V and J genes are TRBV6-2 or TRBV6-3 and TRBJ1-2, with 9 bases aligning to TRBD1. The read halts 3 residues ahead of the CDR3 end, with the missing end drawn from the germline J gene. Per the germline V gene, CDR1 is MNHEY and CDR2 is SVGEGT. The V gene end was trimmed by 6 bases and the J gene end by 2 bases; junction bases not matched to a gene: 4. The CDR3 has 14 amino acids.

As concerns this clone: The read comes to an end 3 residues before the CDR3 does, leaving the germline J gene to fill in the end. The chain couples TRBV7-9 to TRBJ1-2; 8 bases are shared with TRBD1. The CDR3 has 14 residues. Germline CDR1 and CDR2: SEHNR and FQNEAQ (reference sequence). Partial CDR3 DNA: TGTGCCAGCAGCTACGGACAGGGAGGACAGCCC. Residues: CASSYGQGGQP. The entire CDR3 reads CASSYGQGGQPYTF.

Details on this clone: The read terminates 3 residues ahead of where the CDR3 ends, so the germline J gene completes it. The chain is built from TRBV10-3 and TRBJ2-7; 15 nucleotides agree with TRBD2. The CDR3 is 18 amino acids. The germline CDR1 and CDR2 sequences are ENHRY and SYGVKD. After removal of 5 bases from V and 6 bases from J, the junction contained 14 bases not matched to a gene. This CDR3 reads CAISLPGLAGGVGSEQYF. The DNA read from the CDR3 is TGTGCCATCAGTCTCCCGGGACTAGCGGGAGGCGTGGGTTCCGAG.

For this clone: With the read ending 3 residues before the CDR3 end, the germline J gene is used to fill in that end. The chain has TRBV16 and TRBJ1-2; weak D call: TRBD1 (6 bases). The CDR3 totals 16 residues. The germline gives CDR1 KGHSY, CDR2 FQNENV. V gave up 5 bases and J gave up 6 bases, with 22 bases separating them. CDR3 DNA, as far as it was read: TGTGCCAGCAGCTCCCACCGTTCCGGGACATCTAATGGC. Its translation: CASSSHRSGTSNG. The CDR3, in full, reads CASSSHRSGTSNGYTF.

On this clone: The read comes to an end 3 residues before the CDR3 does, leaving the germline J gene to fill in the end. The chain is built from TRBV20-1 and TRBJ2-3; D perhaps matches TRBD2 (6 bases). The CDR3 loop spans 14 amino acids. Deletions cut 0 bases from V and 5 bases from J, with 12 bases between. Looked up from germline, CDR1 is DFQATT and CDR2 is SNEGSKA (reference sequence). The sequenced CDR3 bases are TGCAGTGCTAGAGAGCGGAGGGGAGGAGATACG. This gives the protein CSARERRGGDT. The full CDR3 protein is CSARERRGGDTQYF.

The CDR3 sequence: CASSQGLQETQYF. CDR3 DNA, as far as it was read: TGCGCCAGCAGTCAGGGGTTACAAGAGACC. The V gene is TRBV5-1, the J gene TRBJ2-5; D perhaps matches TRBD1 (6 bases). The read ends 3 residues shy of where the CDR3 ends; the end is completed using the germline J gene. The V end was cut by 5 bases, the J end by 2 bases, with 10 bases between. Germline CDR1 is SGHRS and CDR2 is YFSETQ. The CDR3 is 13 amino acids. Variable domain in full (rest from reference TRBV5-1 and TRBJ2-5): KAGVTQTPRYLIKTRGQQVTLSCSPISGHRSVSWYQQTPGQGLQFLFEYFSETQRNKGNFPGRFSGRQFSNSRSEMNVSTLELGDSALYLCASSQGLQETQYFGPGTRLLVL.

The DNA read from the CDR3 is TGTGCCAGCAGCTTGGACAGTCTGGAG. Residues: CASSLDSLE. The complete CDR3 reads CASSLDSLEIYF. The J gene is TRBJ1-3, the V gene TRBV5-6, with D hard to call. The observed sequence ends 3 residues before the CDR3 terminus, with the missing tail filled in from the germline J gene. CDR3 size: 12 residues. Germline CDR1 reads SGHDT; CDR2 reads YYEEEE. Together with reference TRBV5-6 and TRBJ1-3, the CDR3 gives the full variable domain: DAGVTQSPTHLIKTRGQQVTLRCSPKSGHDTVSWYQQALGQGPQFIFQYYEEEERQRGNFPDRFSGHQFPNYSSELNVNALLLGDSALYLCASSLDSLEIYFGEGSWLTVV.

About this clone: Read coverage stops 3 residues before the CDR3 terminus; the germline J gene supplies the remainder. This chain connects TRBV7-9 to TRBJ1-5; unclear D gene. CDR3 length: 15 amino acids. CDR1 SEHNR and CDR2 FQNEAQ come from the germline V gene (reference sequence). Trimming shortened V by 5 bases and J by 0 bases, and 11 bases separated the two germline ends. CDR3: CASSPAGDSNQPQHF. Partial CDR3 DNA: TGTGCCAGCAGCCCTGCGGGAGATAGCAATCAGCCC.

On this clone itself: The read is 3 residues too short to cover the CDR3 end, so that end is filled in from the germline J gene. The chain is built from TRBV4-2 and TRBJ2-6; 9 nucleotides match TRBD1. Unmatched junction bases numbered 8, after V lost 4 bases and J lost 1 base. CDR1 is LGHNA and CDR2 is YNFKEQ in the germline V gene. This CDR3 spans 18 amino acids. The DNA read from the CDR3 is TGTGCCAGCAGCCGGCCGGGACAGGGACCATCTGGGGCCAACGTC. As protein: CASSRPGQGPSGANV. The whole CDR3 is CASSRPGQGPSGANVLTF.

CDR3 bases read: TGCAGTGCTTACCGGACAGGGGGGGACACTGAA. Translated: CSAYRTGGDTE. From start to end, the CDR3 is CSAYRTGGDTEAFF. This rearrangement joins TRBV20-1 to TRBJ1-1; 10 positions match TRBD1. The read ends 3 residues early relative to the CDR3; the germline J gene fills the gap. The CDR3 has 14 residues. The V gene's germline CDR1 is DFQATT and CDR2 SNEGSKA (reference sequence). Germline trimming cut 5 bases from V and 3 bases from J; bases unmatched to any gene: 6.

A remark on this clone: The read finishes 3 residues shy of the CDR3 end, and the germline J gene is used to complete it. This chain connects TRBV7-9 to TRBJ1-2; D is uncertain. This CDR3 is 15 amino acids long. The ends were cut back, 8 bases at V and 3 bases at J, with 19 bases in the middle. Germline assignment: CDR1 SEHNR and CDR2 FQNEAQ (reference sequence). CDR3 amino acids: CASLQSGGNDYGYTF. The covered CDR3 bases are TGTGCCAGCTTACAAAGCGGAGGGAATGACTATGGC.

Comments on this clone: The DNA ends 3 residues before the CDR3 does, and the rest of the CDR3 is filled in from the germline J gene. The gene calls are TRBV6-1 and TRBJ1-1; TRBD1 matches at 9 bases. The CDR3 spans 14 residues. The germline gives CDR1 MNHNS, CDR2 SASEGT. Incomplete CDR3 DNA: TGTGCCAGCAGTGAAACATACAGGGGGCGATGG. Its translation: CASSETYRGRW. The entire CDR3 reads CASSETYRGRWAFF.

A word on this clone: With the read ending 3 residues before the CDR3 end, the germline J gene is used to fill in that end. This chain links TRBV2 with TRBJ1-5; 7 nucleotides agree with TRBD1. The germline V gene encodes CDR1 SNHLY and CDR2 FYNNEI. The CDR3 has 15 residues. The V segment lost 6 bases and the J segment 0 bases; nucleotides outside the gene matches: 5. The sequenced part of the CDR3 DNA is TGTGCCAGCAGCGACAGGGTTCTTAGCAATCAGCCC. Protein sequence: CASSDRVLSNQP. The whole CDR3 is CASSDRVLSNQPQHF.

On this clone itself: The CDR3 end falls 3 residues outside the read, so it is completed with the germline J gene. The chain joins TRBV6-2 or TRBV6-3 to TRBJ1-5; no reliable D call. The V end was cut by 4 bases, the J end by 5 bases, with 15 bases between. The CDR3 loop spans 15 amino acids. Looked up from germline, CDR1 is MNHEY and CDR2 is SVGEGT. CDR3 DNA (partial): TGTGCCAGCAGTTCTACGACACTTGCCTATCAGCCC. It specifies CASSSTTLAYQP. The full-length CDR3 reads as CASSSTTLAYQPQHF.

About this clone itself: The observed sequence ends 3 residues before the CDR3 terminus, with the missing tail filled in from the germline J gene. This chain links TRBV5-5 with TRBJ2-2, with D possibly TRBD1 on 6 matching bases. Germline V lookup: CDR1 SGHKS, CDR2 YYEKEE (reference sequence). The CDR3 loop spans 13 amino acids. V lost 4 bases, J lost 8 bases, and 12 bases lay in between. Incomplete CDR3 DNA: TGTGCCAGCAGCCAGTCCAGGGGTGGGGAG. Protein: CASSQSRGGE. The CDR3 as a whole reads CASSQSRGGELFF.

As regards this clone: The read stops 3 residues short of the end of the CDR3; the missing end is completed from the germline J gene. The chain employs TRBV20-1 and TRBJ2-7; weak D call: TRBD2 (5 bases). Trimming took 6 bases from V and 2 from J, leaving 14 bases between them. This CDR3 region has 13 residues. Germline-derived CDR1 and CDR2 are DFQATT and SNEGSKA (reference sequence). Partial CDR3 DNA: TGCAGTGCCCCGTCACTAGAAACCTACGAG. Protein sequence: CSAPSLETYE. The entire CDR3 sequence reads CSAPSLETYEQYF.